A single sample gave rise to the 32 T cell receptor beta chains below, sequenced in a study of shared clonotypes between healthy human individuals. Sequenced by immunoSEQ multiplex PCR; TCRdb stores in-frame clones only, minus some. The data show around 340,000 clones, about 73% seen once. The sequencing input was memory CD4+ T cells sorted from blood. Sample subset: CD45RA-negative fraction. The receptor set was obtained from a man aged 25 to 40 in good health.

The V call is TRBV5-6, the J call TRBJ2-5; D gene unclear. Trimming took 2 bases from V and 5 from J, leaving 16 bases between them. The CDR3 is 15 amino acids. Per the germline V gene, CDR1 is SGHDT and CDR2 is YYEEEE. CDR3 nucleotides: TGTGCCAGCAGCTTAGGTGCGGTCATACGGGAGACCCAGTACTTC. Translated, it gives CASSLGAVIRETQYF.

This chain uses TRBV12-5 with TRBJ1-1; no reliable D call. Looked up from germline, CDR1 is LGHNT and CDR2 is FRNRAP. The CDR3 is 17 residues long. V lost 1 base to trimming and J lost 4 bases, with 19 bases between them. CDR3 in DNA: TGTGCTAGTGGTTTGGATTTGGTAGAAGTAAGTGGCACTGAAGCTTTCTTT. It encodes CASGLDLVEVSGTEAFF.

The chain employs TRBV12-1 and TRBJ2-5; no check of the table's D call, TRBD1, against the DNA was made. TRBV12-1 is listed as a pseudogene. This CDR3 has 13 residues. The CDR3 region has the DNA TGTGCCAGCAGCTTTCGACAGGGAGAGACCCAGTACTTC. Amino acid sequence: CASSFRQGETQYF.

Worth noting for this clone: At the DNA level, this CDR3 is encoded by other sequences in the same sample as well. This chain connects TRBV5-1 to TRBJ2-5; the D is unclear. V lost 1 base to trimming and J lost 1 base, with 8 bases between them. CDR1 and CDR2 (germline): SGHRS, YFSETQ. CDR3 size: 14 residues. The chain's CDR3 is CASSLTAGQETQYF. The DNA of the CDR3 is TGCGCCAGCAGCTTGACGGCAGGCCAAGAGACCCAGTACTTC.

The chain employs TRBV10-1 and TRBJ2-5, with TRBD1 as a possible D gene (5 bases). Germline lookup yields CDR1 WNHNN and CDR2 SYGVQD (reference sequence). CDR3 length: 15 amino acids. V was pared by 0 bases and J by 0 bases, with 8 bases between. CDR3 DNA sequence: TGCGCCAGCAGTGAGTCCGGCAGGGACCAAGAGACCCAGTACTTC. Encoded protein: CASSESGRDQETQYF.

The chain links TRBV7-8 to TRBJ2-7; TRBD1 is a possible D gene (6 bases). V shed 0 bases and J shed 2 bases, with 8 bases lying between them. CDR3 length: 14 residues. Germline V CDR1 and CDR2: SGHVS, FQNEAQ. CDR3 loop: CASSLATGPYEQYF. The CDR3 DNA is TGTGCCAGCAGCTTAGCTACAGGGCCCTACGAGCAGTACTTC.

This sequence joins TRBV29-1 and TRBJ2-3, with 13 bases fitting TRBD2. The trim removed 3 bases at V and 0 bases at J, leaving 3 bases unmatched. The germline CDR1 and CDR2 sequences are SQVTM and ANQGSEA. The CDR3 extends over 16 amino acids. The DNA of the CDR3 is TGCAGCGTTGACGGACTAGCGGGAGTCAGCACAGATACGCAGTATTTT. Encoded protein: CSVDGLAGVSTDTQYF.

This chain links TRBV7-9 with TRBJ2-3; D gene ambiguous. The CDR3 has 13 amino acids. Looked up from germline, CDR1 is SEHNR and CDR2 is FQNEAQ (reference sequence). V was pared by 5 bases and J by 11 bases, with 17 bases between. The CDR3 here is CASSPEPQTLQYF. DNA of the CDR3: TGTGCCAGCAGCCCCGAGCCCCAGACTCTGCAGTATTTT.

This chain connects TRBV7-2 to TRBJ2-7; D might be TRBD1 or TRBD2, each matching 5 bases. Trimming stripped 3 bases from V and 6 bases from J, with 9 bases between. The length of the CDR3 is 12 residues. Looked up from germline, CDR1 is SGHTA and CDR2 is FQGNSA. CDR3 amino acids: CASSLPGPEQYF. In DNA form, the CDR3 reads TGTGCCAGCAGCTTGCCGGGGCCCGAGCAGTACTTC.

This chain uses TRBV19 with TRBJ2-5, with 8 bases that match TRBD2. The CDR3 totals 18 residues. With 4 bases clipped from V and 5 bases from J, the junction kept 18 bases outside the gene matches. Germline V gene data show CDR1 as LNHDA and CDR2 as SQIVND (reference sequence). CDR3 nucleotides: TGTGCCAGTAGTAAGGCCCCAGACATTAGCGGGAAGGCGGAGACCCAGTACTTC. Amino acid sequence: CASSKAPDISGKAETQYF.

This clone turned up a few times. The chain is built from TRBV6-1 and TRBJ2-3; D remains unclear. V shed 5 bases and J shed 3 bases, with 21 bases lying between them. This CDR3 has 17 residues. Germline-derived CDR1 and CDR2 are MNHNS and SASEGT. Here the CDR3 DNA reads TGTGCCAGCAGTAAAGGACCGGGCCAACTAAAGACAGATACGCAGTATTTT. Translation: CASSKGPGQLKTDTQYF.

This clone has just one count. This chain links TRBV5-1 with TRBJ2-7; 8 bases agree with TRBD2. The V segment lost 0 bases and the J segment 5 bases; nucleotides outside the gene matches: 7. The germline V gene has CDR1 SGHRS and CDR2 YFSETQ. This CDR3 is 15 amino acids long. For the CDR3, the DNA is TGCGCCAGCAGCTTGGAACGAGCGGGAGACCACGAGCAGTACTTC. This sequence encodes CASSLERAGDHEQYF.

This chain joins TRBV19 and TRBJ2-2, with TRBD2 identical over 7 bases. The CDR3 is 17 residues long. The germline V gene has CDR1 LNHDA and CDR2 SQIVND (reference sequence). J lost 5 bases, V lost 3 bases, and 12 bases had no gene match. The CDR3 nucleotides are TGTGCCAGTAGTATGGGGCCGGCAGCGGGGAGAACCGGGGAGCTGTTTTTT. Protein: CASSMGPAAGRTGELFF.

The chain has TRBV9 and TRBJ1-4, with D uncertain. This CDR3 spans 14 amino acids. From germline, CDR1 is SGDLS and CDR2 YYNGEE. Trimming took off 2 bases at V and 2 bases at J, with 7 bases between the two ends. CDR3 nucleotide sequence: TGTGCCAGCAGCGTTGCTGGGACTAATGAAAAACTGTTTTTT. This encodes CASSVAGTNEKLFF.

The chain has TRBV28 and TRBJ2-7; 8 bases are a match to TRBD2. J lost 2 bases, V lost 5 bases, and 14 bases had no gene match. Germline CDR1 reads MDHEN; CDR2 reads SYDVKM. CDR3 length equals 17 residues. The CDR3 loop reads CASSPTLVLGRAYEQYF. Here the CDR3 DNA reads TGTGCCAGCAGTCCCACTCTGGTTCTCGGGAGGGCCTACGAGCAGTACTTC.

This clone turned up a few times. This rearrangement joins TRBV11-2 to TRBJ2-1, with D perhaps matching TRBD2 (6 bases). The V end was cut by 11 bases, the J end by 2 bases, with 16 bases between. From germline, CDR1 is SGHAT and CDR2 FQNNGV. This CDR3 region has 14 residues. The DNA for the CDR3 is TGTGCCTCCCGGGACTTTCAAACCTACAATGAGCAGTTCTTC. It is translated as CASRDFQTYNEQFF.

The CDR3 here is CASWGSETQYF. The CDR3 bases are TGTGCCAGCTGGGGCTCAGAGACCCAGTACTTC. The chain recombines TRBV6-6 with TRBJ2-5, with D maybe TRBD1 (5 bases). The V gene's germline CDR1 is MNHNY and CDR2 SVGAGI (reference sequence). V was trimmed by 8 bases and J by 4 bases, leaving 8 bases between them. The CDR3 consists of 11 residues.

V and J are TRBV5-1 and TRBJ2-1, with TRBD2 matching over 7 bases. Germline CDR1 reads SGHRS; CDR2 reads YFSETQ. V was pared by 4 bases and J by 0 bases, with 7 bases of the junction left unmatched. CDR3 length: 16 amino acids. The CDR3 is CASSPILANSYNEQFF. CDR3 bases: TGCGCCAGCAGCCCGATACTAGCGAACTCCTACAATGAGCAGTTCTTC.

The chain has TRBV5-1 and TRBJ2-3; 16 bases fit TRBD2. The germline V gene encodes CDR1 SGHRS and CDR2 YFSETQ. This CDR3 is 18 amino acids long. Trimming removed 3 bases from V and 6 bases from J; junction bases left unmatched: 10. The CDR3: CASSSGGLAGGPGDTQYF. CDR3 sequence (DNA): TGCGCCAGCAGCTCTGGGGGACTAGCGGGAGGGCCAGGTGATACGCAGTATTTT.

This clone was found once. This sample also contains other DNA sequences that code for the same CDR3. The chain is built from TRBV9 and TRBJ2-1; no clear D. Trimming shortened V by 0 bases and J by 1 base, and 8 bases separated the two germline ends. Germline CDR1 is SGDLS and CDR2 is YYNGEE. The CDR3 runs 15 residues. CDR3 region: CASSVGGGSYNEQFF. The CDR3, as DNA: TGTGCCAGCAGCGTAGGAGGTGGTTCCTACAATGAGCAGTTCTTC.

V gene TRBV2 combines with J gene TRBJ1-3; the D is unclear. V lost 10 bases, J lost 0 bases, and 10 bases lay in between. This CDR3 contains 13 residues. Germline V CDR1 and CDR2: SNHLY, FYNNEI. The DNA of the CDR3 is TGTGCCAACGGACGGTACTCTGGAAACACCATATATTTT. Translated: CANGRYSGNTIYF.

The gene calls are TRBV7-6 and TRBJ2-1; 9 bases are a match to TRBD2. This CDR3 comprises 16 residues. The V gene's germline CDR1 is SGHVS and CDR2 FNYEAQ. V lost 1 base and J lost 10; bases outside the gene matches: 11. CDR3 coding DNA: TGTGCCAGCAGCTTAGGTGTAGCGGGAGTAAACGAGGAGCAGTTCTTC. This codes for CASSLGVAGVNEEQFF. The variable domain in full, with the rest retrieved from reference TRBV7-6 and TRBJ2-1, is GAGVSQSPRYKVTKRGQDVALRCDPISGHVSLYWYRQALGQGPEFLTYFNYEAQQDKSGLPNDRFSAERPEGSISTLTIQRTEQRDSAMYRCASSLGVAGVNEEQFFGPGTRLTVL.

The rearrangement links TRBV30 to TRBJ1-2; D ambiguous. Between the trimmed V and J ends, which lost 3 bases and 6 bases, there was a span of 5 bases. In germline, CDR1 is GTSNPN, CDR2 SVGIG (reference sequence). This CDR3 spans 10 amino acids. This CDR3 reads CAWRGDGYTF. The CDR3 nucleotides read TGTGCCTGGAGAGGTGATGGCTACACCTTC.

The J gene is TRBJ2-1, the V gene TRBV5-1, with no clear D. The CDR3 runs 11 residues. Looked up from germline, CDR1 is SGHRS and CDR2 is YFSETQ. Trimming stripped 0 bases from V and 11 bases from J, with 6 bases between. DNA of the CDR3: TGCGCCAGCAGCTTGGATCAGAAGCAGTTCTTC. Its translation is CASSLDQKQFF.

The genes are TRBV5-1 and TRBJ2-7, with D possibly matching TRBD1 (6 bases). CDR3 length equals 14 residues. V was trimmed by 1 base and J by 2 bases, leaving 10 bases between them. Germline V lookup: CDR1 SGHRS, CDR2 YFSETQ. The chain's CDR3 is CASSLRQGTYEQYF. The CDR3 coding sequence is TGCGCCAGCAGCTTGCGGCAGGGGACCTACGAGCAGTACTTC.

This rearrangement joins TRBV6-5 to TRBJ2-7, with no clear D. Trimming removed 5 bases at V and 5 bases at J, with 10 bases between. Germline-derived CDR1 and CDR2 are MNHEY and SVGAGI. CDR3 length: 12 residues. The CDR3 sequence is CASSVGLHEQYF. CDR3 nucleotide sequence: TGTGCCAGCAGTGTGGGTCTGCACGAGCAGTACTTC.

The rearrangement joins TRBV28 to TRBJ1-2; D is possibly TRBD1 (5 bases). The CDR3 length is 12 residues. V lost 7 bases, J lost 4 bases, and 10 bases lay in between. The germline V gene has CDR1 MDHEN and CDR2 SYDVKM. The CDR3 sequence: CASTTASYGYTF. DNA of the CDR3: TGTGCCAGCACGACAGCTAGCTATGGCTACACCTTC.

This sequence joins TRBV20-1 and TRBJ2-5, with no clear D. V dropped 4 bases and J dropped 11 bases, with 8 bases sitting between them. The CDR3 has 9 amino acids. Germline values: CDR1 DFQATT, CDR2 SNEGSKA (reference sequence). The CDR3 loop reads CSAMAGQYF. In DNA form, the CDR3 reads TGCAGTGCTATGGCTGGGCAGTACTTC.

V is TRBV5-1 and J is TRBJ1-2; 7 bases map to TRBD1. Germline CDR1 SGHRS, CDR2 YFSETQ. The CDR3 is 14 residues long. Trimming took 4 bases from V and 1 from J; bases not matched to a gene: 4. The CDR3 region has the DNA TGCGCCAGCAGCGCGGGACAGAATAACTATGGCTACACCTTC. It specifies CASSAGQNNYGYTF.

This clone appeared once. The V and J genes are TRBV16 and TRBJ2-5; TRBD2 might be the D (6 bases). The CDR3 length is 14 residues. Trimming pared 1 base from V and 7 bases from J, leaving 13 bases between. Germline V gene sequence: CDR1 KGHSY, CDR2 FQNENV. The CDR3: CASSQFLDGRTQYF. CDR3 DNA: TGTGCCAGCAGCCAATTTTTAGACGGGAGGACCCAGTACTTC.

The rearrangement links TRBV7-4 to TRBJ1-4; 7 bases align to TRBD1. Unmatched junction bases numbered 11, after V lost 5 bases and J lost 8 bases. The length of the CDR3 is 15 residues. From germline, CDR1 is SGHVT and CDR2 SQSDAQ. The CDR3 spells CASSGTGQRLEKLFF. DNA for the CDR3: TGTGCCAGCAGCGGAACGGGACAGCGACTGGAAAAACTGTTTTTT.

The chain has TRBV18 and TRBJ2-1, with 10 bases that match TRBD2. Per germline, CDR1 KGHSH and CDR2 LQKENI. The CDR3 consists of 16 residues. Trimming at V came to 3 bases and at J to 8 bases, leaving 10 bases not matched to a gene. The CDR3 bases are TGTGCCAGCTCACCTCAGGGGCTAGCGGGAGAGGATGAGCAGTTCTTC. It translates to CASSPQGLAGEDEQFF. The whole variable domain, remainder taken from reference TRBV18 and TRBJ2-1, is NAGVMQNPRHLVRRRGQEARLRCSPMKGHSHVYWYRQLPEEGLKFMVYLQKENIIDESGMPKERFSAEFPKEGPSILRIQQVVRGDSAAYFCASSPQGLAGEDEQFFGPGTRLTVL.